This entry lists 10 T cell receptor beta chains sequenced from one sample in a study of blood T cell repertoires in COVID-19. Some clones are missing from TCRdb's copy, which holds only in-frame ones; the method was immunoSEQ multiplex PCR. The sample lists some 410,000 clones, roughly 90% seen once, with approximately 1% in the top ten. Sequenced: PBMCs or T cells enriched from blood (not recorded which). The receptors stem from a woman between 25 and 40 years old with acute COVID-19.

V and J are TRBV24-1 and TRBJ2-3; unclear D gene. This CDR3 is 12 amino acids long. The germline CDR1 and CDR2 sequences are KGHDR and SFDVKD. Trimming removed 3 bases at V and 3 bases at J, with 3 bases between. DNA for the CDR3: TGTGCCACCAGTGATATAACAGATACGCAGTATTTT. Amino acids: CATSDITDTQYF.

The chain couples TRBV12-3 or TRBV12-4 to TRBJ1-1; the D gene is possibly TRBD1 (5 bases). This CDR3 is built from 12 residues. V was cut by 5 bases and J by 7 bases, with 11 bases left in between. CDR3 loop: CASSKTGFEAFF. CDR3 nucleotide sequence: TGTGCCAGCAGTAAAACAGGATTTGAAGCTTTCTTT.

V gene TRBV29-1 combines with J gene TRBJ1-1; D remains unclear. This CDR3 contains 15 residues. Germline V CDR1 and CDR2: SQVTM, ANQGSEA. Deletions cut 7 bases from V and 4 bases from J, with 22 bases between. CDR3 loop: CSAEGVRPGVTEAFF. The CDR3 DNA sequence: TGCAGCGCCGAGGGAGTTAGGCCCGGGGTCACTGAAGCTTTCTTT.

This chain uses TRBV18 with TRBJ1-2; no clear D. The V gene's germline CDR1 is KGHSH and CDR2 LQKENI. V shed 0 bases and J shed 4 bases, with 6 bases lying between them. CDR3 length equals 13 residues. The CDR3 coding sequence is TGTGCCAGCTCACCACCGTCGGGCTATGGCTACACCTTC. Protein sequence: CASSPPSGYGYTF.

The V call is TRBV30, the J call TRBJ2-2, with TRBD2 identical over 14 bases. Germline CDR1 reads GTSNPN; CDR2 reads SVGIG (reference sequence). Unmatched junction bases numbered 10, after V lost 4 bases and J lost 0 bases. The CDR3 covers 19 residues. CDR3 in amino acids: CAWKGRTSGGHPNTGELFF. The CDR3 region has the DNA TGTGCCTGGAAGGGACGGACTAGCGGGGGGCACCCGAACACCGGGGAGCTGTTTTTT.

J is TRBJ1-6 and V is TRBV6-5, with 8 positions matching TRBD1. The CDR3 is made up of 14 amino acids. The ends lost 6 bases at V and 8 bases at J; junction bases unmatched: 6. CDR1 is MNHEY and CDR2 is SVGAGI in the germline V gene. The CDR3 loop reads CASRKTGADSPLHF. The DNA of the CDR3 is TGTGCCAGCAGGAAGACAGGGGCCGATTCACCCCTCCACTTT.

This chain joins TRBV19 and TRBJ2-1; TRBD2 is a possible D gene (5 bases). V was pared by 3 bases and J by 8 bases, with 11 bases between. This CDR3 is 13 amino acids long. Germline-derived CDR1 and CDR2 are LNHDA and SQIVND (reference sequence). The CDR3 reads CASSILSGYEQFF. The CDR3 DNA reads TGTGCCAGTAGTATCCTTTCGGGGTATGAGCAGTTCTTC.

As for this clone: The sample holds other DNA sequences that translate to the same CDR3. V is TRBV3-1 (or the pseudogene TRBV3-2) and J is TRBJ2-3; 9 nucleotides agree with TRBD1. V lost 4 bases, J lost 1 base, and 3 bases stayed unmatched. CDR3 length: 15 amino acids. The germline V gene has CDR1 LGHDT and CDR2 YNNKEL (reference sequence). The CDR3 bases are TGTGCCAGCAGCCCCAGGGACAGGGGCACAGATACGCAGTATTTT. This gives the protein CASSPRDRGTDTQYF.

The chain carries TRBV30 and TRBJ1-2, with 7 positions matching TRBD1. The ends lost 3 bases at V and 8 bases at J; junction bases unmatched: 9. This CDR3 is built from 13 residues. Per germline, CDR1 GTSNPN and CDR2 SVGIG (reference sequence). Here the CDR3 DNA reads TGTGCCTGGAGCCTAACAGGGGTGAGCGGCTACACCTTC. This codes for CAWSLTGVSGYTF.

J is TRBJ1-2 and V is TRBV6-5, with 9 bases matching TRBD1. Germline trimming cut 6 bases from V and 6 bases from J; bases unmatched to any gene: 5. CDR1 is MNHEY and CDR2 is SVGAGI in the germline V gene. CDR3 size: 13 residues. CDR3 nucleotides: TGTGCCAGCAGAGGACAGGGGTTAAATGGCTACACCTTC. Amino acids: CASRGQGLNGYTF.